This note documents a single TCR beta chain sequence. Its matching antigen is unknown. This record belongs to a study of OX40 agonist ivuxolimab in advanced cancers. Background on the study: Mean age approximately 59 years, range about 20 to 79; around 80% male.

TCRdb's copy holds only in-frame clones and misses some; the assay was immunoSEQ multiplex PCR. Of tens of thousands of clones listed, 85% were seen once; the top ten hold 0.5% to 0.55%. Study-level points and caveats: With doses of 0.1 to 3.0 mg/kg, CD4+ and CD8+ blood T cells had undergone clonal expansion by week 6. Compared with others, partial responders at 0.1-3.0 mg/kg displayed clonal expansion among the lowest.

Cycle 7 day 1, cycle 4 day 1, and baseline were the timepoints at which blood was sampled. This receptor was identified in an adult with an advanced solid tumor such as melanoma, head and neck, liver or kidney cancer. The sample was CD4+ or CD8+ T cells sorted from blood, taken in a trial of the OX40 agonist ivuxolimab.

The CDR3 coding sequence is TGTGCCTGGGGCGGACAGGGTAGCGTAGACACCTTC. Its translation is CAWGGQGSVDTF. The rearrangement links TRBV30 to TRBJ1-2; 8 bases fit TRBD1. In germline, CDR1 is GTSNPN, CDR2 SVGIG (reference sequence). The length of the CDR3 is 12 residues. Unmatched junction bases numbered 11, after V lost 5 bases and J lost 12 bases.